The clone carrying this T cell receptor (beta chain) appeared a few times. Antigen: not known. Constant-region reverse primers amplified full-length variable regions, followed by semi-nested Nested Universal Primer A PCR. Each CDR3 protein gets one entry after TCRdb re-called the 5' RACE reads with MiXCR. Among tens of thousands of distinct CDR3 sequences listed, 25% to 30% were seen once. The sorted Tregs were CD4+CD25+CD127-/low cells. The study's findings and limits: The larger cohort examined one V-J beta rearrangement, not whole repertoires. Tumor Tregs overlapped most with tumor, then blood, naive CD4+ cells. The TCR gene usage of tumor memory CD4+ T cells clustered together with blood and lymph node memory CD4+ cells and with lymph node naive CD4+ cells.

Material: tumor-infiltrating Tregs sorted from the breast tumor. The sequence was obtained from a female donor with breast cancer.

Written as DNA, the CDR3 is TGTGCCAGCAGCTTAATAGGGGATGAGCAGTTCTTC. Amino acids: CASSLIGDEQFF. J is TRBJ2-1 and V is TRBV7-3; possibly TRBD1 for D (5 bases). V gave up 1 base and J gave up 8 bases, with 6 bases separating them. The CDR3 spans 12 residues. From germline, CDR1 is SGHTA and CDR2 FQGTGA. The variable domain in full, completed from reference TRBV7-3 and TRBJ2-1, reads GAGVSQTPSNKVTEKGKYVELRCDPISGHTALYWYRQSLGQGPEFLIYFQGTGAADDSGLPNDRFFAVRPEGSVSTLKIQRTERGDSAVYLCASSLIGDEQFFGPGTRLTVL.